This T cell receptor beta chain was sequenced during a study of T cells of healthy individuals. TCRdb reprocessed the 5' RACE reads with MiXCR, giving one entry per CDR3 protein. The table has around 80,000 distinct CDR3 sequences, approximately 5.4% seen once. This CDR3 region has 15 residues. V was clipped by 4 bases and J by 1 base, with 13 bases between them. Germline assignment: CDR1 SGHAT and CDR2 FQNNGV. This clonotype has at least ten counts. The V call is TRBV11-2, the J call TRBJ2-5; TRBD1 or TRBD2 may be the D gene (6 bases each). The receptor comes from a female donor in good health. CDR3 sequence reads: CASSYEGGFQETQYF. The CDR3 coding sequence is TGTGCCAGCAGCTACGAGGGGGGTTTCCAAGAGACCCAGTACTTC.